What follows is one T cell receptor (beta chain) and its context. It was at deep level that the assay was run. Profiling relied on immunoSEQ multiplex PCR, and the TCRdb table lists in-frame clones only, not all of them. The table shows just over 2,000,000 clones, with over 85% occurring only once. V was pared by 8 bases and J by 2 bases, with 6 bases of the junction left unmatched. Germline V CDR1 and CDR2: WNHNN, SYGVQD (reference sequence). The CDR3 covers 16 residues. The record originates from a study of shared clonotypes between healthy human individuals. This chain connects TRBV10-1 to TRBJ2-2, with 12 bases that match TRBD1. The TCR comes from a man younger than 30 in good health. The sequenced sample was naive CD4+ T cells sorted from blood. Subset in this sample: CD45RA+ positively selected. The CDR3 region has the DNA TGCGCCAGCTGGGGACAGGGGGCCTTAAACACCGGGGAGCTGTTTTTT. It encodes CASWGQGALNTGELFF.